The 22 T cell receptor beta chains reported below all come from one sample, sequenced in a study of blood T cell repertoires in COVID-19. TCRdb keeps only in-frame clones here, not all; method: immunoSEQ multiplex PCR. The table has 200,000 to 300,000 clones, roughly 86% seen once. Sequenced input: peripheral blood. These receptors came from a woman aged 55-70 years with COVID-19, enrolled during active disease.

Regarding this clone: Compared with germline, one end of the junction differs, possibly owing to a read error. The CDR3 loop is CASSPGTTSLLF. In nucleotides, the CDR3 is TGTGCCAGCAGTCCCGGGACAACCTCCCTTCTCTTT. The V and J genes are TRBV25-1 and TRBJ1-1, with D maybe TRBD1 (6 bases). The germline V gene has CDR1 MGHDK and CDR2 SYGVNS. This CDR3 has 12 amino acids.

CDR3 in amino acids: CASSPSGLNGYTF. The DNA of the CDR3 is TGTGCCAGCAGCCCCTCGGGACTTAATGGCTACACCTTC. V gene TRBV12-3 or TRBV12-4 combines with J gene TRBJ1-2; tentative D call: TRBD1 (5 bases). V lost 6 bases, J lost 6 bases, and 14 bases lay in between. This CDR3 has 13 amino acids.

The chain combines TRBV28 with TRBJ1-2; D call uncertain. V was clipped by 1 base and J by 2 bases, with 11 bases between them. Germline CDR1 MDHEN, CDR2 SYDVKM. The CDR3 spans 15 residues. The CDR3 coding sequence is TGTGCCAGCAGTTTATCACCCAGTTCCAACTATGGCTACACCTTC. Residues: CASSLSPSSNYGYTF.

The genes are TRBV4-3 and TRBJ2-7; D is possibly TRBD1 (5 bases). Germline values: CDR1 LGHNA, CDR2 YSLEER. The CDR3 extends over 15 amino acids. V lost 0 bases and J 4 bases, leaving 13 bases between the germline ends. Written as DNA, the CDR3 is TGCGCCAGCAGCCAAGATGTCATTGGGGCTTACGAGCAGTACTTC. Translated, it gives CASSQDVIGAYEQYF.

V gene TRBV10-1 combines with J gene TRBJ2-1; TRBD1 might be the D (6 bases). The ends were cut back, 5 bases at V and 9 bases at J, with 14 bases in the middle. CDR1 is WNHNN, CDR2 SYGVQD, per germline (reference sequence). This CDR3 spans 13 amino acids. CDR3 sequence reads: CASSRQDNSEQFF. The DNA of the CDR3 is TGCGCCAGCAGTAGACAGGACAACAGTGAGCAGTTCTTC.

V gene TRBV5-8 combines with J gene TRBJ2-1; 7 nucleotides match TRBD1. Germline values: CDR1 SGHTS, CDR2 YDEGEE. The CDR3 sequence is 13 residues long. V dropped 2 bases and J dropped 8; count of bases not matched to a gene: 4. The DNA for the CDR3 is TGTGCCAGCAGCTTACAGGGGACGGATGAGCAGTTCTTC. Residues: CASSLQGTDEQFF. The full variable domain, rest sourced from reference TRBV5-8 and TRBJ2-1, is EAGVTQSPTHLIKTRGQQATLRCSPISGHTSVYWYQQALGLGLQFLLWYDEGEERNRGNFPPRFSGRQFPNYSSELNVNALELEDSALYLCASSLQGTDEQFFGPGTRLTVL.

The chain combines TRBV6-1 with TRBJ1-5; D is unresolved. This CDR3 contains 13 residues. Germline V gives CDR1 MNHNS, CDR2 SASEGT. Trimming left V 2 bases short and J 7 bases short, with 9 bases between. CDR3 loop: CASSETGWQPQHF. CDR3 coding DNA: TGTGCCAGCAGTGAAACGGGTTGGCAGCCCCAGCATTTT.

V and J are TRBV10-3 and TRBJ2-7; weak D call: TRBD2 (7 bases). Trimming stripped 2 bases from V and 6 bases from J, with 20 bases between. The V gene's germline CDR1 is ENHRY and CDR2 SYGVKD. The CDR3 extends over 16 amino acids. CDR3 amino acids: CAISEPRGGAVREQYF. In DNA form, the CDR3 reads TGTGCCATCAGTGAGCCCCGAGGGGGGGCTGTTCGCGAGCAGTACTTC.

V gene TRBV27 combines with J gene TRBJ1-2, with D unresolved. This CDR3 spans 14 amino acids. V lost 0 bases to trimming and J lost 7 bases, with 12 bases between them. Germline V gene data show CDR1 as MNHEY and CDR2 as SMNVEV (reference sequence). The CDR3 DNA sequence: TGTGCCAGCAGTTTATCGGGAGGTAGATTTGGCTACACCTTC. This translates into CASSLSGGRFGYTF.

J is TRBJ2-7 and V is TRBV28; D remains unclear. CDR1 is MDHEN and CDR2 is SYDVKM in the germline V gene. The CDR3 contains 13 residues. Trimming removed 6 bases from V and 0 bases from J, with 9 bases in between. The CDR3 is CASRVPGSYEQYF. CDR3 in DNA: TGTGCCAGCAGGGTCCCGGGCTCCTACGAGCAGTACTTC.

This chain connects TRBV28 to TRBJ1-5, with 9 bases aligning to TRBD1. Germline V CDR1 and CDR2: MDHEN, SYDVKM. There are 16 residues in the CDR3. V dropped 6 bases and J dropped 1; count of bases not matched to a gene: 7. CDR3 protein: CASSPHRGPSNQPQHF. The CDR3 DNA reads as TGTGCCAGCAGCCCCCACAGGGGGCCGAGCAATCAGCCCCAGCATTTT. The complete variable domain, with remaining parts taken from reference TRBV28 and TRBJ1-5, reads DVKVTQSSRYLVKRTGEKVFLECVQDMDHENMFWYRQDPGLGLRLIYFSYDVKMKEKGDIPEGYSVSREKKERFSLILESASTNQTSMYLCASSPHRGPSNQPQHFGDGTRLSIL.

This chain links TRBV5-1 with TRBJ1-1; TRBD1 matches at 11 bases. Germline V gene sequence: CDR1 SGHRS, CDR2 YFSETQ. V lost 1 base, J lost 0 bases, and 2 bases stayed unmatched. CDR3 length equals 16 residues. Here the CDR3 reads CASSLRDRGMNTEAFF. The CDR3, as DNA: TGCGCCAGCAGCTTGAGGGACAGGGGGATGAACACTGAAGCTTTCTTT.

The rearrangement links TRBV29-1 to TRBJ2-2, with TRBD2 matching 8 bases. This CDR3 is 15 amino acids long. Losses at the gene ends were 4 bases for V and 4 bases for J; bases not matched to a gene: 8. Germline V gene lookup returns CDR1 SQVTM and CDR2 ANQGSEA. The CDR3 sequence: CSVAASGSSTGELFF. The CDR3 bases are TGCAGCGTTGCCGCCAGCGGGAGTAGCACCGGGGAGCTGTTTTTT.

This chain connects TRBV27 to TRBJ2-7; a possible D gene is TRBD2 (6 bases). The CDR3 contains 14 residues. Between the trimmed V and J ends, which lost 3 bases and 6 bases, there was a span of 15 bases. Germline-derived CDR1 and CDR2 are MNHEY and SMNVEV (reference sequence). This CDR3 is CASSLYPQGGEQYF. CDR3 nucleotides: TGTGCCAGCAGTTTGTACCCTCAGGGAGGCGAGCAGTACTTC.

V is TRBV7-8 and J is TRBJ2-7; 12 nucleotides match TRBD2. Trimming took 5 bases from V and 5 from J; bases not matched to a gene: 7. CDR3 size: 15 residues. CDR1 is SGHVS, CDR2 FQNEAQ, per germline. CDR3: CASSGGTSGFDEQYF. CDR3 DNA sequence: TGTGCCAGCAGCGGTGGGACTAGCGGGTTCGACGAGCAGTACTTC.

The V gene is TRBV9, the J gene TRBJ1-5; 7 bases line up with TRBD1. This CDR3 comprises 15 residues. Germline assignment: CDR1 SGDLS and CDR2 YYNGEE. V was pared by 0 bases and J by 2 bases, with 2 bases of the junction left unmatched. CDR3 nucleotides: TGTGCCAGCAGCGTAGGAGGGGGCGGCAATCAGCCCCAGCATTTT. This encodes CASSVGGGGNQPQHF.

This chain joins TRBV28 and TRBJ1-4; D may be TRBD1 (5 bases). Deletions cut 6 bases from V and 4 bases from J, with 15 bases between. Germline V lookup: CDR1 MDHEN, CDR2 SYDVKM. The CDR3 sequence is 15 residues long. In DNA form, the CDR3 reads TGTGCCAGCAGCCAGGGTGGGAGGGGTAATGAAAAACTGTTTTTT. This codes for CASSQGGRGNEKLFF. The full variable domain, in which reference TRBV28 and TRBJ1-4 provide the parts outside the CDR3, is DVKVTQSSRYLVKRTGEKVFLECVQDMDHENMFWYRQDPGLGLRLIYFSYDVKMKEKGDIPEGYSVSREKKERFSLILESASTNQTSMYLCASSQGGRGNEKLFFGSGTQLSVL.

The chain recombines TRBV30 with TRBJ1-1, with D uncertain. Trimming cost V 3 bases and J 1 base, with 9 bases left between them. The CDR3 has 13 amino acids. Germline CDR1 is GTSNPN and CDR2 is SVGIG (reference sequence). The CDR3: CAWRPTTNTEAFF. The DNA for the CDR3 is TGTGCCTGGAGACCAACTACGAACACTGAAGCTTTCTTT. The full variable domain, with the rest looked up from reference TRBV30 and TRBJ1-1, is SQTIHQWPATLVQPVGSPLSLECTVEGTSNPNLYWYRQAAGRGLQLLFYSVGIGQISSEVPQNLSASRPQDRQFILSSKKLLLSDSGFYLCAWRPTTNTEAFFGQGTRLTVV.

V gene TRBV13 combines with J gene TRBJ2-1; 8 nucleotides agree with TRBD1. The CDR3 is made up of 15 amino acids. J gave up 3 bases and V 3 bases, and 4 bases lay outside the gene matches. Germline V gene sequence: CDR1 PRHDT, CDR2 FYEKMQ (reference sequence). This CDR3 is CASSFRTGIYNEQFF. The CDR3 coding sequence is TGTGCCAGCAGCTTCCGGACAGGGATCTACAATGAGCAGTTCTTC.

The J gene is TRBJ2-3, the V gene TRBV29-1; TRBD2 matches at 7 bases. Unmatched junction bases numbered 3, after V lost 0 bases and J lost 0 bases. CDR1 SQVTM and CDR2 ANQGSEA come from the germline V gene. The CDR3 runs 15 residues. The CDR3 reads CSVEEAGESTDTQYF. In DNA form, the CDR3 reads TGCAGCGTTGAAGAGGCGGGAGAAAGCACAGATACGCAGTATTTT.

The rearrangement uses TRBV4-2 and TRBJ2-2, with TRBD1 matching over 7 bases. Germline trimming cut 6 bases from V and 1 base from J; bases unmatched to any gene: 5. This CDR3 is built from 15 residues. The germline V gene encodes CDR1 LGHNA and CDR2 YNFKEQ. The CDR3, as DNA: TGTGCCAGCAGTGCCGGGACAGAGAACACCGGGGAGCTGTTTTTT. This encodes CASSAGTENTGELFF.

The chain links TRBV6-5 to TRBJ1-1; D is perhaps TRBD1 (5 bases). The CDR3 runs 15 residues. Between the trimmed V and J ends, which lost 8 bases and 1 base, there was a span of 17 bases. Germline assignment: CDR1 MNHEY and CDR2 SVGAGI. The CDR3: CASPRVRRPNTEAFF. CDR3 in DNA: TGTGCCAGCCCCAGGGTGCGTAGGCCGAACACTGAAGCTTTCTTT.